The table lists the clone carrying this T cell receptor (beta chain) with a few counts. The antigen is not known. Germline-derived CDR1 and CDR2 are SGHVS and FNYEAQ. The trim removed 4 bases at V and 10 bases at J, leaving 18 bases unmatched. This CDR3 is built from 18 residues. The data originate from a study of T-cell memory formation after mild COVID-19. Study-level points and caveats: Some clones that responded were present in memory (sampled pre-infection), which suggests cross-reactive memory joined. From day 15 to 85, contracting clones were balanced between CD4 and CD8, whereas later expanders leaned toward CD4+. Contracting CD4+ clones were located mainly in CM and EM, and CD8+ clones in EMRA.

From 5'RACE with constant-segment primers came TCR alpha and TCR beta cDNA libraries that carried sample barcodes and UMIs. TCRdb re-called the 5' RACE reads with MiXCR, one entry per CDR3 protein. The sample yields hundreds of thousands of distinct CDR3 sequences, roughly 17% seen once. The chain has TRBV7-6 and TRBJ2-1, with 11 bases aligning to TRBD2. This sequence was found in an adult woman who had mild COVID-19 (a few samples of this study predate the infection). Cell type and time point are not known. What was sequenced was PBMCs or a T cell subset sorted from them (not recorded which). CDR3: CASSYPTSGENLLTEQFF. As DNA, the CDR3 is TGTGCCAGCAGCTACCCGACTAGCGGGGAAAACTTACTCACGGAGCAGTTCTTC.